This T cell receptor (beta chain) is drawn from a study of T-cell reconstitution after alpha-beta-depleted transplantation in children. On this clonotype: Its antigen is not known.

General observations from the study: Newly produced T cells mostly accounted for T-cell counts and diversity one year post-transplant.

There are 14 residues in the CDR3. Per the germline V gene, CDR1 is SGHTA and CDR2 is FQGNSA. The V end lost 4 bases, the J end lost 6 bases, and 12 bases lay between the germline ends. During its preparation, the TCRbeta library received unique molecular identifiers. TCRdb independently ran MiXCR on the PCR reads; one entry per CDR3 protein. Of about a million distinct CDR3 sequences in the sample, about 29% were seen once. This TCR was recovered from a boy under three years old who had a stem cell transplant for SCID, so the T cells may come from the graft donor. Sample: PBMCs, mostly from graft donor cells, taken 360 days after TCRalphabeta/CD19-depleted stem cell transplant. The V call is TRBV7-2, the J call TRBJ2-2, with D possibly matching TRBD1 (8 bases). Written as DNA, the CDR3 is TGTGCCAGCAGCTCACAGGGGGGGGCCGGGGAGCTGTTTTTT. Protein product: CASSSQGGAGELFF.